A selection of T cell receptor beta chains follows, all from one sample in a study of blood T cell repertoires in COVID-19. Assay used: immunoSEQ multiplex PCR; TCRdb lists only in-frame clones, some missing. This table has a few hundred thousand clones, around 90% appearing once. Sequenced material: peripheral blood. The source is a woman between 35 and 50 years old who had recovered from COVID-19. CDR3s include the opening cysteine and the closing phenylalanine or tryptophan. D genes are given only for firm matches. Not all rows give a size; the values are once, few, many and, for expanded clones, a class.

D gene: TRBD2
clone size: -
CDR3 length: 17
V gene: TRBV24-1
J gene: TRBJ2-1
CDR3 protein: CATSDLGGAGEYNEQFF
CDR3 DNA: TGTGCCACCAGTGATTTGGGGGGAGCGGGAGAGTACAATGAGCAGTTCTTC

D gene: TRBD1
clone size: -
CDR3 length: 16
V gene: TRBV5-4
J gene: TRBJ2-1
CDR3 protein: CASSGGQGSSYNEQFF
CDR3 DNA: TGTGCCAGCAGCGGGGGACAGGGGAGCTCCTACAATGAGCAGTTCTTC

D gene: -
clone size: few
CDR3 length: 13
V gene: TRBV7-9
J gene: TRBJ1-1
CDR3 protein: CASSSGGNTEAFF
CDR3 DNA: TGTGCCAGCAGCTCAGGAGGCAACACTGAAGCTTTCTTT

D gene: TRBD1
clone size: -
CDR3 length: 16
V gene: TRBV24-1
J gene: TRBJ2-5
CDR3 protein: CATSDFGTGVQETQYF
CDR3 DNA: TGTGCCACCAGTGATTTTGGGACAGGGGTCCAAGAGACCCAGTACTTC

D gene: -
clone size: -
CDR3 length: 15
V gene: TRBV30
J gene: TRBJ1-1
CDR3 protein: CAWSVIQGANTEAFF
CDR3 DNA: TGTGCCTGGAGTGTTATTCAAGGGGCGAACACTGAAGCTTTCTTT

D gene: TRBD2
clone size: -
CDR3 length: 16
V gene: TRBV12-5
J gene: TRBJ2-3
CDR3 protein: CASGPTSGRWTDTQYF
CDR3 DNA: TGTGCTAGTGGCCCCACCAGCGGGAGGTGGACAGATACGCAGTATTTT

D gene: -
clone size: -
CDR3 length: 15
V gene: TRBV19
J gene: TRBJ1-5
CDR3 protein: CASSKRGNSNQPQHF
CDR3 DNA: TGTGCCAGTAGTAAACGGGGGAATAGCAATCAGCCCCAGCATTTT

D gene: TRBD2
clone size: -
CDR3 length: 13
V gene: TRBV7-2
J gene: TRBJ2-1
CDR3 protein: CASSPDRGGEQFF
CDR3 DNA: TGTGCCAGCAGCCCCGATCGGGGGGGTGAGCAGTTCTTC

D gene: TRBD1
clone size: few
CDR3 length: 14
V gene: TRBV9
J gene: TRBJ1-5
CDR3 protein: CASSAGTGNQPQHF
CDR3 DNA: TGTGCCAGCAGCGCGGGGACAGGCAATCAGCCCCAGCATTTT

D gene: TRBD1
clone size: -
CDR3 length: 15
V gene: TRBV7-6
J gene: TRBJ2-1
CDR3 protein: CASSPQDRGWNEQFF
CDR3 DNA: TGTGCCAGCAGTCCGCAGGACAGGGGGTGGAATGAGCAGTTCTTC

D gene: TRBD1
clone size: -
CDR3 length: 13
V gene: TRBV6-5
J gene: TRBJ2-5
CDR3 protein: CASIGTGRGTQYF
CDR3 DNA: TGTGCCAGCATCGGGACAGGGAGAGGGACCCAGTACTTC

D gene: -
clone size: -
CDR3 length: 13
V gene: TRBV3-1/TRBV3-2
J gene: TRBJ1-1
CDR3 protein: CASSRGMSTEAFF
CDR3 DNA: TGTGCCAGCAGCCGTGGTATGAGCACTGAAGCTTTCTTT

D gene: -
clone size: -
CDR3 length: 16
V gene: TRBV19
J gene: TRBJ2-2
CDR3 protein: CASGGASRINTGELFF
CDR3 DNA: TGTGCCAGCGGGGGAGCTAGTCGGATAAACACCGGGGAGCTGTTTTTT

D gene: -
clone size: -
CDR3 length: 12
V gene: TRBV7-9
J gene: TRBJ2-1
CDR3 protein: CASSLVSEEQFF
CDR3 DNA: TGTGCCAGCAGCTTAGTGTCCGAGGAGCAGTTCTTC

D gene: -
clone size: -
CDR3 length: 14
V gene: TRBV2
J gene: TRBJ2-7
CDR3 protein: CASPNGQGRYEQYF
CDR3 DNA: TGTGCCAGTCCAAACGGTCAGGGTCGCTACGAGCAGTACTTC

D gene: -
clone size: -
CDR3 length: 17
V gene: TRBV12-2
J gene: TRBJ2-3
CDR3 protein: CASRFGTLADSTDTQYF
CDR3 DNA: TGTGCAAGTCGCTTTGGGACTCTAGCAGATAGCACAGATACGCAGTATTTT

D gene: TRBD2
clone size: -
CDR3 length: 19
V gene: TRBV6-1
J gene: TRBJ2-5
CDR3 protein: CASSATGVGTSGSKETQYF
CDR3 DNA: TGTGCCAGCAGTGCGACAGGGGTAGGGACTAGCGGGAGTAAAGAGACCCAGTACTTC

D gene: -
clone size: -
CDR3 length: 14
V gene: TRBV6-5
J gene: TRBJ2-7
CDR3 protein: CASRPPGQNYEQYF
CDR3 DNA: TGTGCCAGCAGGCCCCCAGGACAGAACTACGAGCAGTACTTC

D gene: TRBD2
clone size: -
CDR3 length: 19
V gene: TRBV3-1/TRBV3-2
J gene: TRBJ2-7
CDR3 protein: CASSQGFRTSKEIAYEQYF
CDR3 DNA: TGTGCCAGCAGCCAAGGGTTTAGGACTAGCAAAGAGATAGCCTACGAGCAGTACTTC

D gene: TRBD1
clone size: once
CDR3 length: 15
V gene: TRBV6-2/TRBV6-3
J gene: TRBJ1-1
CDR3 protein: CASSPGQGSFTEAFF
CDR3 DNA: TGTGCCAGCAGTCCGGGACAGGGGTCCTTTACTGAAGCTTTCTTT

D gene: -
clone size: -
CDR3 length: 14
V gene: TRBV9
J gene: TRBJ2-2
CDR3 protein: CASSVAGATGELFF
CDR3 DNA: TGTGCCAGCAGCGTAGCGGGAGCCACCGGGGAGCTGTTTTTT

D gene: TRBD2
clone size: -
CDR3 length: 16
V gene: TRBV9
J gene: TRBJ2-3
CDR3 protein: CASSVGLAGDLDTQYF
CDR3 DNA: TGTGCCAGCAGCGTAGGGCTAGCGGGAGACCTAGATACGCAGTATTTT

D gene: TRBD1
clone size: -
CDR3 length: 15
V gene: TRBV2
J gene: TRBJ2-6
CDR3 protein: CASRTQGAGANVLTF
CDR3 DNA: TGTGCCAGCAGGACACAGGGGGCGGGGGCCAACGTCCTGACTTTC

D gene: -
clone size: -
CDR3 length: 15
V gene: TRBV16
J gene: TRBJ2-5
CDR3 protein: CASSHVSTSQETQYF
CDR3 DNA: TGTGCCAGCAGCCATGTCTCGACTAGCCAAGAGACCCAGTACTTC